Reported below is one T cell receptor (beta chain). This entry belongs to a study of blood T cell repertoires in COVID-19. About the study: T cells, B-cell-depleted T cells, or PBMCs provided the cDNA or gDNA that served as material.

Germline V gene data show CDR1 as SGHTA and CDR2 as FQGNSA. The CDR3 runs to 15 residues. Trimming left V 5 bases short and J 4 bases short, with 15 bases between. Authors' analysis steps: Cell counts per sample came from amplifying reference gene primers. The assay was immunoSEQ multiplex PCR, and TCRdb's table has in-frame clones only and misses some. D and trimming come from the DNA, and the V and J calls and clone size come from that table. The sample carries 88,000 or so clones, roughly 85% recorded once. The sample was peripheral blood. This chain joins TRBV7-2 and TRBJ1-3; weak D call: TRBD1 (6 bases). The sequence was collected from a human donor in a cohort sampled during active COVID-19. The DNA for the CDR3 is TGTGCCAGCAGCCTACAGGGAACGTTAGGAAACACCATATATTTT. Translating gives CASSLQGTLGNTIYF.